Following are 20 T cell receptor beta chains from one sample sequenced in a study of blood T cell repertoires in COVID-19. This table comes from immunoSEQ multiplex PCR, and its TCRdb copy is limited to in-frame clones, with some not included. The table shows about 18,000 clones, with approximately 90% occurring only once. What was sequenced was peripheral blood. Source of these receptors: a human donor in a cohort sampled during active COVID-19.

The table lists this clone with a few counts. The chain uses TRBV7-9 and TRBJ2-7; possible D gene TRBD1, 6 bases. Per germline, CDR1 SEHNR and CDR2 FQNEAQ (reference sequence). The germline V and J ends were trimmed by 5 bases and 1 base, with 12 bases remaining between them. The CDR3 has 14 residues. The CDR3 spells CASSPGTFSYEQYF. CDR3 sequence (DNA): TGTGCCAGCAGCCCCGGGACATTTTCCTACGAGCAGTACTTC. The variable domain in full, completed from reference TRBV7-9 and TRBJ2-7, reads DTGVSQNPRHKITKRGQNVTFRCDPISEHNRLYWYRQTLGQGPEFLTYFQNEAQLEKSRLLSDRFSAERPKGSFSTLEIQRTEQGDSAMYLCASSPGTFSYEQYFGPGTRLTVT.

The chain carries TRBV6-5 and TRBJ2-7, with 11 bases aligning to TRBD1. Germline CDR1 reads MNHEY; CDR2 reads SVGAGI. The CDR3 length is 13 residues. Germline trimming cut 6 bases from V and 5 bases from J; bases unmatched to any gene: 3. CDR3: CASRRDRGNEQYF. DNA of the CDR3: TGTGCCAGCAGACGGGACAGGGGGAACGAGCAGTACTTC.

The chain combines TRBV29-1 with TRBJ1-2, with D tentatively TRBD1 (6 bases). Germline-derived CDR1 and CDR2 are SQVTM and ANQGSEA. The CDR3 is 14 amino acids. V was clipped by 2 bases and J by 0 bases, with 10 bases between them. CDR3 coding DNA: TGCAGCGTTGAAAGGGCAGGGGCTAACTATGGCTACACCTTC. Translation gives CSVERAGANYGYTF.

The chain links TRBV28 to TRBJ1-1; perhaps TRBD1 as D (5 bases). The V gene's germline CDR1 is MDHEN and CDR2 SYDVKM. This CDR3 has 14 residues. V lost 1 base and J lost 4, with 10 bases in between. The CDR3 DNA sequence: TGTGCCAGCAGTTTATCGCAGGGAAGCACTGAAGCTTTCTTT. Its protein is CASSLSQGSTEAFF. Full variable domain (outside the CDR3, taken from reference TRBV28 and TRBJ1-1): DVKVTQSSRYLVKRTGEKVFLECVQDMDHENMFWYRQDPGLGLRLIYFSYDVKMKEKGDIPEGYSVSREKKERFSLILESASTNQTSMYLCASSLSQGSTEAFFGQGTRLTVV.

This chain joins TRBV3-1 (or the pseudogene TRBV3-2) and TRBJ1-2, with 7 bases aligning to TRBD1. The CDR3 spans 12 residues. After removal of 2 bases from V and 8 bases from J, the junction contained 2 bases not matched to a gene. Germline loops: CDR1 LGHDT, CDR2 YNNKEL (reference sequence). The CDR3 is CASSQRGRGYTF. The CDR3 DNA is TGTGCCAGCAGCCAAAGGGGGCGAGGCTACACCTTC.

The gene calls are TRBV24-1 and TRBJ2-5; D gene ambiguous. Germline CDR1 and CDR2: KGHDR and SFDVKD. This CDR3 comprises 13 residues. V was shortened by 6 bases and J by 2 bases, with 9 bases between the two germline ends. The CDR3 spells CATSYTEQETQYF. CDR3 nucleotide sequence: TGTGCCACCAGTTATACAGAACAAGAGACCCAGTACTTC.

V is TRBV7-2 and J is TRBJ2-7, with TRBD2 identical over 8 bases. CDR1 SGHTA and CDR2 FQGNSA come from the germline V gene. The CDR3 runs 14 residues. J lost 6 bases, V lost 5 bases, and 9 bases had no gene match. CDR3 sequence: CASSPLAGGGEQYF. The CDR3 nucleotides are TGTGCCAGCAGCCCTCTTGCGGGGGGTGGCGAGCAGTACTTC.

This chain joins TRBV9 and TRBJ1-2, with 11 bases aligning to TRBD1. Germline V CDR1 and CDR2: SGDLS, YYNGEE. The CDR3 contains 14 residues. With V trimmed by 3 bases and J by 7 bases, 5 bases remained unmatched. This CDR3 is CASSGTGGFRGYTF. For the CDR3, the DNA is TGTGCCAGCAGCGGGACAGGGGGCTTTCGTGGCTACACCTTC.

This sequence joins TRBV30 and TRBJ2-7, with D perhaps matching TRBD1 (5 bases). V was cut by 5 bases and J by 1 base, with 12 bases left in between. This CDR3 has 13 amino acids. Per germline, CDR1 GTSNPN and CDR2 SVGIG (reference sequence). CDR3: CAWQGPSSYEQYF. For the CDR3, the DNA is TGTGCCTGGCAGGGTCCAAGTTCCTACGAGCAGTACTTC.

This chain uses TRBV29-1 with TRBJ2-6; D gene uncertain. The length of the CDR3 is 13 residues. V dropped 3 bases and J dropped 0 bases, with 3 bases sitting between them. Germline assignment: CDR1 SQVTM and CDR2 ANQGSEA. The CDR3 reads CSVDISGANVLTF. In DNA, the CDR3 is TGCAGCGTTGACATCTCTGGGGCCAACGTCCTGACTTTC.

The chain recombines TRBV5-1 with TRBJ2-3; weak D call: TRBD2 (6 bases). Looked up from germline, CDR1 is SGHRS and CDR2 is YFSETQ. V was cut by 1 base and J by 1 base, with 10 bases left in between. The length of the CDR3 is 15 residues. CDR3 nucleotides: TGCGCCAGCAGCTTGACGGGAGCAGGCACAGATACGCAGTATTTT. Protein: CASSLTGAGTDTQYF.

CDR3 in DNA: TGCAGCGTCGCTTCCGGGACTAGTCAGTTCTTC. Translation: CSVASGTSQFF. This sequence joins TRBV29-1 and TRBJ2-1, with 8 bases aligning to TRBD2. The CDR3 loop spans 11 amino acids. Trimming took 6 bases from V and 13 from J; bases not matched to a gene: 8. Looked up from germline, CDR1 is SQVTM and CDR2 is ANQGSEA.

CDR3 protein: CASSLVPSSYEQYF. The CDR3 DNA reads as TGTGCCAGCAGTTTAGTGCCGAGCTCCTACGAGCAGTACTTC. This sequence joins TRBV27 and TRBJ2-7; D remains unclear. The CDR3 loop spans 14 amino acids. The germline V gene encodes CDR1 MNHEY and CDR2 SMNVEV (reference sequence). V lost 2 bases to trimming and J lost 0 bases, with 8 bases between them.

This clone was detected only a few times. This chain connects TRBV5-1 to TRBJ2-7, with D uncertain. The CDR3 sequence is 17 residues long. Germline CDR1 reads SGHRS; CDR2 reads YFSETQ. Trimming pared 4 bases from V and 4 bases from J, leaving 24 bases between. The CDR3 region has the DNA TGCGCCAGCAGCCCTGCCCCTGTCGGCGGCAGCGTATACGAGCAGTACTTC. Its protein is CASSPAPVGGSVYEQYF.

This rearrangement joins TRBV28 to TRBJ1-2, with D perhaps matching TRBD1 (5 bases). This CDR3 is 14 amino acids long. The germline V gene has CDR1 MDHEN and CDR2 SYDVKM. Trimming shortened V by 2 bases and J by 3 bases, and 10 bases separated the two germline ends. CDR3 nucleotide sequence: TGTGCCAGCAGTTTAGGCAGGGAGGACTATGGCTACACCTTC. This translates into CASSLGREDYGYTF.

The gene calls are TRBV7-2 and TRBJ2-5; 8 positions agree with TRBD2. Per germline, CDR1 SGHTA and CDR2 FQGNSA. Trimming at V came to 4 bases and at J to 2 bases, leaving 3 bases not matched to a gene. This CDR3 is built from 14 residues. In DNA, the CDR3 is TGTGCCAGCAGCTCGGGACTAGGACAAGAGACCCAGTACTTC. Amino acids: CASSSGLGQETQYF.

In this sample, this clone turned up a few times. The rearrangement joins TRBV7-9 to TRBJ2-7; D perhaps matches TRBD2 (6 bases). The CDR3 is made up of 14 amino acids. Per the germline V gene, CDR1 is SEHNR and CDR2 is FQNEAQ (reference sequence). The V gene lost 7 bases and the J gene lost 0 bases, with 13 bases spanning the gap. The CDR3 here is CASTAGLSSYEQYF. The CDR3 nucleotides read TGTGCCAGCACCGCGGGGCTTAGCTCCTACGAGCAGTACTTC.

The rearrangement joins TRBV6-2 or TRBV6-3 to TRBJ1-1; D call uncertain. Germline V gene sequence: CDR1 MNHEY, CDR2 SVGEGT. V was clipped by 6 bases and J by 3 bases, with 11 bases between them. The CDR3 runs to 13 residues. The CDR3 sequence is CASSRKGDTEAFF. The CDR3 DNA reads as TGTGCCAGCAGCCGGAAGGGAGACACTGAAGCTTTCTTT.

This sequence joins TRBV7-3 and TRBJ2-1; a weak D match, TRBD1 (6 bases). With 1 base removed from V and 7 bases from J, the gap between germline ends came to 17 bases. The germline gives CDR1 SGHTA, CDR2 FQGTGA. CDR3 length: 16 amino acids. CDR3 region: CASSLKVGVRGNEQFF. The DNA for the CDR3 is TGTGCCAGCAGCTTAAAGGTCGGGGTAAGGGGGAATGAGCAGTTCTTC.

The table lists this clone with a few counts. The rearrangement uses TRBV5-1 and TRBJ1-2, with TRBD1 as a possible D gene (5 bases). The germline V and J ends were trimmed by 0 bases and 7 bases, with 16 bases remaining between them. The CDR3 loop spans 15 amino acids. Germline V gives CDR1 SGHRS, CDR2 YFSETQ. The CDR3 DNA sequence: TGCGCCAGCAGCTTGGGCGGGGACTTTCAGGGTGGCTACACCTTC. Amino acid sequence: CASSLGGDFQGGYTF. The complete variable domain, with remaining parts taken from reference TRBV5-1 and TRBJ1-2, reads KAGVTQTPRYLIKTRGQQVTLSCSPISGHRSVSWYQQTPGQGLQFLFEYFSETQRNKGNFPGRFSGRQFSNSRSEMNVSTLELGDSALYLCASSLGGDFQGGYTFGSGTRLTVV.